This TCR beta chain was identified in a study of T cells in Graves' hyperthyroidism and ophthalmopathy. Study-level information: Prior to any treatment, at the point of initial diagnosis, peripheral blood was collected.

Germline CDR1 and CDR2: MNHEY and SVGAGI. The V end was cut by 0 bases, the J end by 4 bases, with 6 bases between. The CDR3 is 14 amino acids. Study-wide points: Most thyroid clonotypes expanded above 0.001 appeared in blood too.

This clonotype was seen at least ten times. Its matching antigen is unknown. With a duration under 2 months, the hyperthyroidism was newly diagnosed in patients aged 18 to 65. Source material for PBMCs was over 8 ml fresh peripheral blood. RNA transcripts served as the template for amplifying TCR beta CDR3 regions. First-round RT-PCR with HTBI primers amplified the TCR CDR3 region. From the multiplex PCR reads, TCRdb called clonotypes with MiXCR, one entry per CDR3 protein. The sample has roughly 300,000 distinct CDR3 sequences, 20% to 30% seen once. This receptor was taken from a man in his forties with Graves' hyperthyroidism that later progressed to Graves' ophthalmopathy. The specimen sequenced was blood. The chain uses TRBV6-5 and TRBJ2-2; no clear D. CDR3 in amino acids: CASSYSGITGELFF. In DNA form, the CDR3 reads TGTGCCAGCAGTTACTCCGGAATCACCGGGGAGCTGTTTTTT.